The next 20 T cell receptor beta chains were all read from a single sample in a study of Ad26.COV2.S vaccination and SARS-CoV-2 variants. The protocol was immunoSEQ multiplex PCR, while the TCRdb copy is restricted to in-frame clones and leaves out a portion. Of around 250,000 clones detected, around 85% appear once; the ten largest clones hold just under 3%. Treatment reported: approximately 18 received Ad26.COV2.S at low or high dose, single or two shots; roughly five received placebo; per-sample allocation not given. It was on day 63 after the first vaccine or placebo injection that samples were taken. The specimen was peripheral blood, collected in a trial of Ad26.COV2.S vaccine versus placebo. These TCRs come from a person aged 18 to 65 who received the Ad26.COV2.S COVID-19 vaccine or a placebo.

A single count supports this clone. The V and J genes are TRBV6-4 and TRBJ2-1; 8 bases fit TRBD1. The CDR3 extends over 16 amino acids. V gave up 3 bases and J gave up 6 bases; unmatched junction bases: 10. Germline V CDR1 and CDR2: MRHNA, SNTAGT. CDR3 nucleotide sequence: TGTGCCAGCAGTGATACAGACAGGGGTCCTATCAATGAGCAGTTCTTC. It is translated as CASSDTDRGPINEQFF.

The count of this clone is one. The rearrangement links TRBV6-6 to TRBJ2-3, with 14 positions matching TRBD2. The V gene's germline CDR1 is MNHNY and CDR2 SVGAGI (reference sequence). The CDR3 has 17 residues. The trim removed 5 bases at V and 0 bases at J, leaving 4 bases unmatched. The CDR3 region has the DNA TGTGCCAGCAGTCGGACTAGCGGGAGGCCTAGCACAGATACGCAGTATTTT. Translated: CASSRTSGRPSTDTQYF.

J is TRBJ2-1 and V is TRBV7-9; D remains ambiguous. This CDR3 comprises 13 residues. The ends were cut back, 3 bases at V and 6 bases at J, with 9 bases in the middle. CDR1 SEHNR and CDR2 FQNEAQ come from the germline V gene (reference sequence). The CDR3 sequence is CASSFNTVNEQFF. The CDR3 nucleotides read TGTGCCAGCAGCTTTAATACGGTCAATGAGCAGTTCTTC.

The CDR3 loop reads CASSQDLGVSNYGYTF. Here the CDR3 DNA reads TGTGCCAGCAGCCAAGATCTTGGGGTCTCTAACTATGGCTACACCTTC. The gene calls are TRBV14 and TRBJ1-2; no reliable D call. This CDR3 contains 16 residues. With 0 bases removed from V and 0 bases from J, the gap between germline ends came to 11 bases. Germline CDR1 is SGHDN and CDR2 is FVKESK.

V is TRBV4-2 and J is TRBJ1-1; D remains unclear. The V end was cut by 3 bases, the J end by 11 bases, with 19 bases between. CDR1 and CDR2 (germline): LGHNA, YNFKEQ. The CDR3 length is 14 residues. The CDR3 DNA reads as TGTGCCAGCAGCCAGCCGGGCCCCCCTAGGCAGGCTTTCTTT. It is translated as CASSQPGPPRQAFF.

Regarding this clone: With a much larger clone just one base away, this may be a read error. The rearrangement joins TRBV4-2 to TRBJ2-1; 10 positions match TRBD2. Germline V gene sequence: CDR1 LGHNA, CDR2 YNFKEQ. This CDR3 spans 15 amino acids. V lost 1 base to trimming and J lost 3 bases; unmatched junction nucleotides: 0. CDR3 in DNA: TGTGCCAGCAGCCAAGGACTAGCGGGCTACAATGAGCAGTTCTTC. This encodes CASSQGLAGYNEQFF.

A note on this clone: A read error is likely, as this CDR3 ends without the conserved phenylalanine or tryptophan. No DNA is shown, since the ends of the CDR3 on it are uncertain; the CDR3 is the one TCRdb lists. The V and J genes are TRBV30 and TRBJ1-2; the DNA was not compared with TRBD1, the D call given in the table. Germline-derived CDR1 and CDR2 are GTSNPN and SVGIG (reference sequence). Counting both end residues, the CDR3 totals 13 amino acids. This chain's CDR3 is CAWSLGPGGSIVY.

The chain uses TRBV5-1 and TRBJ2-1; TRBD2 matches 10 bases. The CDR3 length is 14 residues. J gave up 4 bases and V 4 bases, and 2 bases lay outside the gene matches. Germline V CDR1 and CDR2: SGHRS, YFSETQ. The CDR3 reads CASSLGLAYNEQFF. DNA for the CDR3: TGCGCCAGCAGCCTGGGACTAGCGTACAATGAGCAGTTCTTC.

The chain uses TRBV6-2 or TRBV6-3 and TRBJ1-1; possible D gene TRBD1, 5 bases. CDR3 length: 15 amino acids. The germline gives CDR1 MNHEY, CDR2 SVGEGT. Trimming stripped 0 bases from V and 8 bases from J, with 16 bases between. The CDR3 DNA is TGTGCCAGCAGTTACTCGGGATTCGGTGGGGCAGAAGCTTTCTTT. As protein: CASSYSGFGGAEAFF.

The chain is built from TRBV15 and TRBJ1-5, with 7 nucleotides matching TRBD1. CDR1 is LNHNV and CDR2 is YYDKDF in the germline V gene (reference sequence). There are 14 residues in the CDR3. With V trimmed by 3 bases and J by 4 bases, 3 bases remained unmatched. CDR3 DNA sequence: TGTGCCACCAGCAGGGAGACAGGGAATCAGCCCCAGCATTTT. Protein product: CATSRETGNQPQHF.

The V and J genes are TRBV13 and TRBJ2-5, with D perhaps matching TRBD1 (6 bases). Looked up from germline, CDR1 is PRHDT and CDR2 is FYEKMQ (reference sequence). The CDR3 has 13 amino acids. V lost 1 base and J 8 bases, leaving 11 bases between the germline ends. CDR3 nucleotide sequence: TGTGCCAGCAGCTTAGACAGGGCGGGCACCCAGTACTTC. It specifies CASSLDRAGTQYF.

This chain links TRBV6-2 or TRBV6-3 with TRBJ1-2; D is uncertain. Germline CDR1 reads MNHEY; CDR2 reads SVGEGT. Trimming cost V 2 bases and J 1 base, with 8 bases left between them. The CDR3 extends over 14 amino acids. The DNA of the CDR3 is TGTGCCAGCAGTTACGATTCCGTTAACTATGGCTACACCTTC. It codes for CASSYDSVNYGYTF.

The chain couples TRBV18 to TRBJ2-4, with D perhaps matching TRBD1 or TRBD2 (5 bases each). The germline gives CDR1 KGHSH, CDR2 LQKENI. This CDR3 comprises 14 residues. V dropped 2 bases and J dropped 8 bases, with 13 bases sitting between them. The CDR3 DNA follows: TGTGCCAGCTCACCATGGGGGTCCTATGACATTCAGTACTTC. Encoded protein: CASSPWGSYDIQYF.

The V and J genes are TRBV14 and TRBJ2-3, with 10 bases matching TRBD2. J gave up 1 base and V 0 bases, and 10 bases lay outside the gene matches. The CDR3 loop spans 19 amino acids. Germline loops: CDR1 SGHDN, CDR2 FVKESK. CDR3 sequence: CASSQDRSGRALGTDTQYF. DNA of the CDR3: TGTGCCAGCAGCCAAGATAGAAGCGGGAGGGCCTTAGGCACAGATACGCAGTATTTT.

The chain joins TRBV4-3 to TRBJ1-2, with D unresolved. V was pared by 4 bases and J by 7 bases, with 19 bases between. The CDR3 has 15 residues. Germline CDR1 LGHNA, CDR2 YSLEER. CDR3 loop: CASSLSDGRFGGYTF. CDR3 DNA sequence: TGCGCCAGCAGCCTTTCGGACGGCCGGTTTGGTGGCTACACCTTC.

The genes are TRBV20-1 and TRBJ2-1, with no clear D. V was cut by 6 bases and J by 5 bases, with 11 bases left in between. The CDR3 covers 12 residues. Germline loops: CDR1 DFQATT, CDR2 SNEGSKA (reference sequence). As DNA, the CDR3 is TGCAGTGCCAGTAGTGGGGACAATGAGCAGTTCTTC. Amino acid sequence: CSASSGDNEQFF.

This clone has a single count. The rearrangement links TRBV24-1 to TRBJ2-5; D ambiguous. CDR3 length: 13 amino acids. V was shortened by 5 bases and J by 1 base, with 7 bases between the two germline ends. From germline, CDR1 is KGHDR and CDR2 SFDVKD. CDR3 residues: CATSALSQETQYF. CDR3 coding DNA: TGTGCCACCAGTGCCCTGAGCCAAGAGACCCAGTACTTC.

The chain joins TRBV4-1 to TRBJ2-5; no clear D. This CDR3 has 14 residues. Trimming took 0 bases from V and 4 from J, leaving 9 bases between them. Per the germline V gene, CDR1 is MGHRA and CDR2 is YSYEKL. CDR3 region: CASSQDIAVETQYF. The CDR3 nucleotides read TGCGCCAGCAGCCAAGATATTGCGGTAGAGACCCAGTACTTC.

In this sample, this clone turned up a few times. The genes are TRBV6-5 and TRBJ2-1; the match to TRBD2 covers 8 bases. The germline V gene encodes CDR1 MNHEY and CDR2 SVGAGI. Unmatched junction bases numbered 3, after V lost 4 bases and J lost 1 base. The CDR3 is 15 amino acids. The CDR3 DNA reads TGTGCCAGCAGTTTAAGCGGGAGATCCTACAATGAGCAGTTCTTC. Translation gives CASSLSGRSYNEQFF.

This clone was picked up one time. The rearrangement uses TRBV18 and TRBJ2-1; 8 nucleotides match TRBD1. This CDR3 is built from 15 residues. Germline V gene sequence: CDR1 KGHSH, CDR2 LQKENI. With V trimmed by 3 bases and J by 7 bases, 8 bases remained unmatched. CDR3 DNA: TGTGCCAGCTCACCGACGGGCAGGGGGCTTAATGAGCAGTTCTTC. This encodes CASSPTGRGLNEQFF.